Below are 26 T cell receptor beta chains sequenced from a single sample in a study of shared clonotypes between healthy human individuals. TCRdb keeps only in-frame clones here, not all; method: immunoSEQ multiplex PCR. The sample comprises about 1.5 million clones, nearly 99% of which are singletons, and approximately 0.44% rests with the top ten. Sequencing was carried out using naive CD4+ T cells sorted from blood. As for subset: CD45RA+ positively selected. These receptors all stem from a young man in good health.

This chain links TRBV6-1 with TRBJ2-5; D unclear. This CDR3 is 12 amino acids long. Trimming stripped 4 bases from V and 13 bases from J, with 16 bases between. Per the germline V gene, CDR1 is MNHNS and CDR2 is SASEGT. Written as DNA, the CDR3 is TGTGCCAGCAGTGGCCCGAGGCCAGGCCCGTACTTC. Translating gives CASSGPRPGPYF.

CDR3 in amino acids: CASSGRDRLSYNEQFF. For the CDR3, the DNA is TGTGCCAGCAGTGGCCGGGACAGGTTATCCTACAATGAGCAGTTCTTC. J is TRBJ2-1 and V is TRBV6-1; TRBD1 matches 8 bases. The CDR3 runs to 16 residues. J was trimmed by 1 base and V by 4 bases; bases with no gene match: 6. In germline, CDR1 is MNHNS, CDR2 SASEGT.

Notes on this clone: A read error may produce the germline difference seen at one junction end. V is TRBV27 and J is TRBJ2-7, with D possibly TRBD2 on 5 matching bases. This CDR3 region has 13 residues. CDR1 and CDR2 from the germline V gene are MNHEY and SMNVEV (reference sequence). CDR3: CASTEGLNYKQYF. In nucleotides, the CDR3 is TGTGCCAGCACCGAAGGACTGAACTACAAGCAGTACTTC.

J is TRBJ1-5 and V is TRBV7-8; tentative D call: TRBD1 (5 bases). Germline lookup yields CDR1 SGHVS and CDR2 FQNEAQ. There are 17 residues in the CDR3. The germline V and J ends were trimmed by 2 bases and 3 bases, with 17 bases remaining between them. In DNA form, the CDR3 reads TGTGCCAGCAGCTTAATGGGACCCTCTCTGATCAATCAGCCCCAGCATTTT. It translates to CASSLMGPSLINQPQHF.

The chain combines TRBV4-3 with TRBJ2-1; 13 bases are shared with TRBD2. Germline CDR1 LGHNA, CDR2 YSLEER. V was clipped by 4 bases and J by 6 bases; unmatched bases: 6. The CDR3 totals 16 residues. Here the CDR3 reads CASSRLAGGGGNEQFF. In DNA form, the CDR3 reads TGCGCCAGCAGCCGACTAGCGGGAGGTGGGGGCAATGAGCAGTTCTTC.

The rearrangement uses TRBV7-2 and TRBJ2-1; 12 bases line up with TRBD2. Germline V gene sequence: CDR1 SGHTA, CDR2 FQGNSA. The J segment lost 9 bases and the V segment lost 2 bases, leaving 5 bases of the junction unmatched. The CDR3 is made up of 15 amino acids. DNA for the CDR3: TGTGCCAGCAGCTTACTAGCGGGAGGGGGCGGTGAGCAGTTCTTC. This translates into CASSLLAGGGGEQFF.

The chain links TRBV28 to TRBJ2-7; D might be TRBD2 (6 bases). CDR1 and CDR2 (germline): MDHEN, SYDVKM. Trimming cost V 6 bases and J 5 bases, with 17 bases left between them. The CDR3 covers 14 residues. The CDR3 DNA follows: TGTGCCAGCAGCCCCCCGGCCGGGGGTCACGAGCAGTACTTC. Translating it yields CASSPPAGGHEQYF.

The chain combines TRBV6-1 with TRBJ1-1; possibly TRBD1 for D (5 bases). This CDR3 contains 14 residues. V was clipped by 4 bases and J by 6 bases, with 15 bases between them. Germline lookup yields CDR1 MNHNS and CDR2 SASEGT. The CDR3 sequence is CASSARTRSPEAFF. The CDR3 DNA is TGTGCCAGCAGTGCTAGGACACGCTCACCTGAAGCTTTCTTT.

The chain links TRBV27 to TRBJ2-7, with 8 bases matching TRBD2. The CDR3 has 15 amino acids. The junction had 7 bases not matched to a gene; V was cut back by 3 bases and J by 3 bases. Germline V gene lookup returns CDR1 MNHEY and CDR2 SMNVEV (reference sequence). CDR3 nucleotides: TGTGCCAGCAGTTTCGTTCCGAGCGGGAGCTACGAGCAGTACTTC. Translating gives CASSFVPSGSYEQYF.

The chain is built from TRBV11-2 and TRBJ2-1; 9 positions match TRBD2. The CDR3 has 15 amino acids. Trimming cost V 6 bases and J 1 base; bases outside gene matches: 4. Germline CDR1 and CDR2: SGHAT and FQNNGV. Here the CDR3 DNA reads TGTGCCAGCAGACGTCTAGCGGGATCCTACAATGAGCAGTTCTTC. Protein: CASRRLAGSYNEQFF.

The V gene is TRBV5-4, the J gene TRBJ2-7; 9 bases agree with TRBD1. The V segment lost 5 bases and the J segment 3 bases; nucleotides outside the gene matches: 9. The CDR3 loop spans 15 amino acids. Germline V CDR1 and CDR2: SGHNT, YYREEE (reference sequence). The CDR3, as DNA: TGTGCCAGCAGTTCGGCCGGGACAGGGAACTACGAGCAGTACTTC. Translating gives CASSSAGTGNYEQYF.

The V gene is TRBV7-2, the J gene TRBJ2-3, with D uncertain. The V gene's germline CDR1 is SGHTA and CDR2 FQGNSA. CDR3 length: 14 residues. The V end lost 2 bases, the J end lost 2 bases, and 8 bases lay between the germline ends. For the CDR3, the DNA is TGTGCCAGCAGCTTAACCCGTTCCACAGATACGCAGTATTTT. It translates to CASSLTRSTDTQYF.

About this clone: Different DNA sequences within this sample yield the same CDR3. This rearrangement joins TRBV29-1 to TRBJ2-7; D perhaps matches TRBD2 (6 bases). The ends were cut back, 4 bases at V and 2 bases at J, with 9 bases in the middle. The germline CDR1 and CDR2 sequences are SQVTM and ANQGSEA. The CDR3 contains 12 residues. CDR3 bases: TGCAGCGTTGCGTCGGGAGCCTACGAGCAGTACTTC. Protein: CSVASGAYEQYF.

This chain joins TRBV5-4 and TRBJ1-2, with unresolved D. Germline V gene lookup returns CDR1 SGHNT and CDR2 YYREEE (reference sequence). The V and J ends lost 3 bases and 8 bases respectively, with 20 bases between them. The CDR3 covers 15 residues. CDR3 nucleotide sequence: TGTGCCAGCAGCTCAGCACGAGGAGGGTTTAAAGGCTACACCTTC. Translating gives CASSSARGGFKGYTF. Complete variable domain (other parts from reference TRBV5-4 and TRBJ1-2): ETGVTQSPTHLIKTRGQQVTLRCSSQSGHNTVSWYQQALGQGPQFIFQYYREEENGRGNFPPRFSGLQFPNYSSELNVNALELDDSALYLCASSSARGGFKGYTFGSGTRLTVV.

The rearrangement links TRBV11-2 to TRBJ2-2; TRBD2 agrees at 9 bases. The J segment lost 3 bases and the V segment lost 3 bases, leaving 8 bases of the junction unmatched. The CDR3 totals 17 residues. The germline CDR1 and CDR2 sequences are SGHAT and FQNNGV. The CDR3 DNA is TGTGCCAGCAGCTTTAGTAGCCTAGCGGGATACACCGGGGAGCTGTTTTTT. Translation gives CASSFSSLAGYTGELFF. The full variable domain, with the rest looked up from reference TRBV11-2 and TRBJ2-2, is EAGVAQSPRYKIIEKRQSVAFWCNPISGHATLYWYQQILGQGPKLLIQFQNNGVVDDSQLPKDRFSAERLKGVDSTLKIQPAKLEDSAVYLCASSFSSLAGYTGELFFGEGSRLTVL.

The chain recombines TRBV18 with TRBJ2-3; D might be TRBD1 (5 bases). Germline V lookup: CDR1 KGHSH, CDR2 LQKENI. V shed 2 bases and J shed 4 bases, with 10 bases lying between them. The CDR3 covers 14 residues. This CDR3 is CASSPTQEADTQYF. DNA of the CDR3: TGTGCCAGCTCACCAACACAGGAAGCAGATACGCAGTATTTT.

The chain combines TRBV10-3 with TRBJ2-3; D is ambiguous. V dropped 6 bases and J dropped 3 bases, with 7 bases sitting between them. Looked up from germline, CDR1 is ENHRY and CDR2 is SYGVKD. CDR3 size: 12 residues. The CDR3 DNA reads TGTGCCATCAGCCGGAAGACAGATACGCAGTATTTT. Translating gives CAISRKTDTQYF.

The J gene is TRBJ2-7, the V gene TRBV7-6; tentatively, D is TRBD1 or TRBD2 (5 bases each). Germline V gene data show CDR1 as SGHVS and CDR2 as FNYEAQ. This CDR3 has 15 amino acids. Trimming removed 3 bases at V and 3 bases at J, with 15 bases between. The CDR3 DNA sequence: TGTGCCAGCAGCTTCGAGGGTAGGGGTGGCTACGAGCAGTACTTC. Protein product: CASSFEGRGGYEQYF.

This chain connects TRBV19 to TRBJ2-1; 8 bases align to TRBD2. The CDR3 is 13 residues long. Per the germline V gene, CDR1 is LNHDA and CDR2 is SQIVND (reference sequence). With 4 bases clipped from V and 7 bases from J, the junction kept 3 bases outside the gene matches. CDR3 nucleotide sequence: TGTGCCAGTAGTACCTCTAGCGGGAATGAGCAGTTCTTC. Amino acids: CASSTSSGNEQFF.

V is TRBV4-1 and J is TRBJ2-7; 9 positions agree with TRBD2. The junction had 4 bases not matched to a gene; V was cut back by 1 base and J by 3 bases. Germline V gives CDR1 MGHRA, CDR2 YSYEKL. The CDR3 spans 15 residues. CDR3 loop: CASSQGRTSDYEQYF. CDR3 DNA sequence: TGCGCCAGCAGCCAAGGAAGGACTAGCGACTACGAGCAGTACTTC.

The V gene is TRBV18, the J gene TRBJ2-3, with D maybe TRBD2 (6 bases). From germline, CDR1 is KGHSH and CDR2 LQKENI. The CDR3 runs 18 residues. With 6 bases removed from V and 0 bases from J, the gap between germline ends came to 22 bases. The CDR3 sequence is CASSRNRRGGTSTDTQYF. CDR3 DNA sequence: TGTGCCAGCTCCCGAAACAGAAGGGGCGGGACTAGCACAGATACGCAGTATTTT.

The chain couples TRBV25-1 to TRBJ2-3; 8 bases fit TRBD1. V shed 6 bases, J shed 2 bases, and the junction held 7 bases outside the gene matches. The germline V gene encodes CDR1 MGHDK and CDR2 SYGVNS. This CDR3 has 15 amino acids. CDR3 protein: CASRARTGTTDTQYF. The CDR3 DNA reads TGTGCCAGCAGGGCCAGGACAGGGACCACAGATACGCAGTATTTT.

The CDR3 protein is CASSGQANEQFF. The CDR3 coding sequence is TGCGCCAGCAGTGGGCAGGCCAATGAGCAGTTCTTC. V gene TRBV10-1 combines with J gene TRBJ2-1; unclear D gene. Looked up from germline, CDR1 is WNHNN and CDR2 is SYGVQD (reference sequence). Trimming removed 4 bases at V and 6 bases at J, with 7 bases between. This CDR3 region has 12 residues.

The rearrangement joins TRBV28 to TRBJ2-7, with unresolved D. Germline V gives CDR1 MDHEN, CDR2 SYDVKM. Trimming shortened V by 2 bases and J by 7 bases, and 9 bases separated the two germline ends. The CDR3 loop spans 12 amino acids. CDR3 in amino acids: CASSLRLLEQYF. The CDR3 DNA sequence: TGTGCCAGCAGTTTAAGGTTGCTTGAGCAGTACTTC. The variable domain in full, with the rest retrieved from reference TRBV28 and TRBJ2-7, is DVKVTQSSRYLVKRTGEKVFLECVQDMDHENMFWYRQDPGLGLRLIYFSYDVKMKEKGDIPEGYSVSREKKERFSLILESASTNQTSMYLCASSLRLLEQYFGPGTRLTVT.

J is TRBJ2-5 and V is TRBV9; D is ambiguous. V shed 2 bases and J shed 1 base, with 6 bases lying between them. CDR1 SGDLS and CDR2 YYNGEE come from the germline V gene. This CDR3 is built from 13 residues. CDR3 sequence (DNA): TGTGCCAGCAGCGTGCTAGGCCAAGAGACCCAGTACTTC. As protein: CASSVLGQETQYF. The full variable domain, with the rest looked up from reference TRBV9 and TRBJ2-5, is DSGVTQTPKHLITATGQRVTLRCSPRSGDLSVYWYQQSLDQGLQFLIQYYNGEERAKGNILERFSAQQFPDLHSELNLSSLELGDSALYFCASSVLGQETQYFGPGTRLLVL.

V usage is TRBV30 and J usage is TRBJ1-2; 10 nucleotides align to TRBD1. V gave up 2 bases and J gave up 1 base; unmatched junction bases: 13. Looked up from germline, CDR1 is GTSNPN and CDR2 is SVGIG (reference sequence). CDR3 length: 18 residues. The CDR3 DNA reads TGTGCCTGGAGTCATAGGGACAGGGGCCTTCCGCATAACTATGGCTACACCTTC. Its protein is CAWSHRDRGLPHNYGYTF.